This entry features one TCR beta chain sequence. Its target is not known. The junction shows a germline mismatch at one end, possibly a read error. This record belongs to a study of CD8+CD57+ T cells in acquired aplastic anemia. About the research overall: Sorted CD4+ and CD8+ cells gave a mean 3.2 ug DNA, range 0.2 to 27.4 ug.

Germline CDR1 SGHTA, CDR2 FQGNSA. The CDR3 covers 14 residues. The template for TCR beta VDJ and CDR3 sequence profiling was genomic DNA. TCRdb reanalysed the reads using MiXCR and keeps one entry per CDR3 protein. The sample lists roughly 80,000 distinct CDR3 sequences; roughly three quarters were seen once. Patients sequenced had flow cytometry evidence of CD8+CD57+ cell expansion. Study-wide results and caveats: The same twenty-nine CD8+ CDR3 sequences occurred in patients and in controls.

The receptor's source is a human donor with aplastic anemia. Sequencing used sorted CD4+, CD8+, or CD8+CD57+ T cells (not recorded which) from PBMCs. The chain is built from TRBV7-2 and TRBJ2-6, with D possibly being TRBD1 (5 bases). CDR3 DNA sequence: TGTGCCAGCACCTCAGGGTATGGGGCCAACGTCCTGACCTTC. It yields the protein CASTSGYGANVLTF.